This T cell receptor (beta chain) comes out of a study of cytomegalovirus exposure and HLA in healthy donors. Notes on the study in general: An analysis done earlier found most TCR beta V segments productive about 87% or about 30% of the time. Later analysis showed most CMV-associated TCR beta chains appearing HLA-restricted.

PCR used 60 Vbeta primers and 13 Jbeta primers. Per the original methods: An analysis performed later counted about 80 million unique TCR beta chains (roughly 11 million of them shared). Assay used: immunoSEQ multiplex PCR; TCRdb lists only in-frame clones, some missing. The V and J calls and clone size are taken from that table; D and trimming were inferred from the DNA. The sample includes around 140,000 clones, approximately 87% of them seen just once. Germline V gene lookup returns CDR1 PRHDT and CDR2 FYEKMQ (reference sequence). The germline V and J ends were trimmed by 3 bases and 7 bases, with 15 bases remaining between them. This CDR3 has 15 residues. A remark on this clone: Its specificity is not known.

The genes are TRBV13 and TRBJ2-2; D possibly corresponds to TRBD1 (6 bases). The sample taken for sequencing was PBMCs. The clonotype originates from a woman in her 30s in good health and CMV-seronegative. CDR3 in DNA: TGTGCCAGCAGCTTCTGGGACATCCAAGGCGGGGAGCTGTTTTTT. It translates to CASSFWDIQGGELFF.